Described below is a single TCR beta chain sequence and its context. This sample is part of a study of blood T cell repertoires in COVID-19. In the study overall: PBMCs, B-cell-depleted T cells, or T cells were the source of the cDNA or gDNA that made up the material.

Trimming cost V 3 bases and J 7 bases, with 16 bases left between them. The CDR3 extends over 15 amino acids. Per the germline V gene, CDR1 is LNHDA and CDR2 is SQIVND (reference sequence). In the source study's methods: Amplification of reference gene primers provided the estimated nucleated cell counts. Libraries were prepared by immunoSEQ multiplex PCR; TCRdb keeps only in-frame clonotypes and omits some of them. That table furnishes V, J and clone size, whereas the DNA furnished D and trimming. The sample contains some 510,000 clones, roughly 90% of which appear only once. This chain links TRBV19 with TRBJ2-1, with TRBD2 as a possible D gene (5 bases). The sample comprised PBMCs or T cells enriched from blood (not recorded which). This receptor was taken from a woman aged 40-49 years who had recovered from COVID-19. The CDR3 here is CASSMRGSKMNEQFF. The DNA for the CDR3 is TGTGCCAGTAGTATGAGAGGGAGTAAGATGAATGAGCAGTTCTTC.